This T cell receptor (beta chain) appears in the sequencing data of a study of shared clonotypes between healthy human individuals. Study-level findings and limits: Clonotype sharing across four donors was observed for roughly 5% of naive CD4 clonotypes.

TCRdb keeps only in-frame clones here, not all; method: immunoSEQ multiplex PCR. The table includes 2 million to 2.5 million clones, 85% to 95% detected once. A note on this clone: Its matching antigen is unknown.

This CDR3 has 15 amino acids. Trimming removed 2 bases at V and 5 bases at J, with 13 bases between. Germline CDR1 is SGHTA and CDR2 is FQGTGA. The sequencing input was naive CD4+ T cells from PBMCs. Subset of the sample: CD45RA+ positively selected. The receptor was isolated from a man aged 18 to 29 in good health. Some clones in this sample may be carry-over from other donors' samples. The rearrangement links TRBV7-3 to TRBJ2-1; tentatively, D is TRBD1 (5 bases). The CDR3 reads CASSLLGPQNNEQFF. Here the CDR3 DNA reads TGTGCCAGCAGCTTACTGGGGCCTCAGAACAATGAGCAGTTCTTC.